What follows is one T cell receptor beta chain and its context. As the method of synthesis, 5'RACE template switching with UMIs yielded TCR beta cDNA. Reanalyzing the 5' RACE reads, TCRdb keeps one entry per CDR3 protein, without DNA. The sample table sets out some 440,000 distinct CDR3 sequences. This record belongs to a study of T cells expressing NK-cell markers. The TCR originated in a woman aged 50 to 65 in good health. The material sequenced was blood T cells: a sorted CD56 or NKG2C T cell subset, CD4+ or CD8+ T cells, or bulk PBMC T cells (not recorded which).

The CDR3 spells CASSLVPGLAFSYNEQFF. The V and J genes are TRBV12-3 or TRBV12-4 and TRBJ2-1; as DNA is missing, the TRBD2 call by TCRdb cannot be tested. The CDR3 runs 18 residues.